One sample yielded the 22 T cell receptor beta chains listed below, sequenced in a study of blood T cell repertoires in COVID-19. The assay was immunoSEQ multiplex PCR, and TCRdb's table has in-frame clones only and misses some. The sample lists 240,000 or so clones, 86% seen once, with about 3.1% in the top ten. The specimen was peripheral blood. The receptors were sampled from a woman aged 25-40 years who had recovered from COVID-19.

V usage is TRBV18 and J usage is TRBJ1-6; D is ambiguous. V was cut by 3 bases and J by 7 bases, with 13 bases left in between. The V gene's germline CDR1 is KGHSH and CDR2 LQKENI. The length of the CDR3 is 15 residues. CDR3 region: CASSPPGFGNSPLHF. The DNA for the CDR3 is TGTGCCAGCTCACCGCCGGGGTTCGGGAATTCACCCCTCCACTTT.

The chain is built from TRBV5-1 and TRBJ1-1; D ambiguous. Germline CDR1 is SGHRS and CDR2 is YFSETQ. The CDR3 runs 15 residues. V was pared by 0 bases and J by 1 base, with 10 bases between. For the CDR3, the DNA is TGCGCCAGCAGCTTGGCCCCGTTCAGGAACACTGAAGCTTTCTTT. Translation: CASSLAPFRNTEAFF.

This chain links TRBV4-1 with TRBJ1-2; 8 nucleotides align to TRBD1. This CDR3 has 16 amino acids. Per germline, CDR1 MGHRA and CDR2 YSYEKL. The ends lost 8 bases at V and 4 bases at J; junction bases unmatched: 15. The chain's CDR3 is CASSPVEGQVFYGYTF. The CDR3, as DNA: TGCGCCAGCTCCCCCGTGGAGGGACAGGTCTTCTATGGCTACACCTTC.

This chain joins TRBV4-1 and TRBJ1-2; 12 nucleotides match TRBD1. The CDR3 has 17 amino acids. The V gene's germline CDR1 is MGHRA and CDR2 YSYEKL. The trim removed 4 bases at V and 5 bases at J, leaving 11 bases unmatched. The CDR3 nucleotides read TGCGCCAGCAGCCTCCGGGGGACAGGGGGCTTTGGTTATGGCTACACCTTC. Translation gives CASSLRGTGGFGYGYTF.

This clone has only one observation. The chain is built from TRBV18 and TRBJ2-2; TRBD2 matches 9 bases. CDR3 size: 16 residues. The junction had 5 bases not matched to a gene; V was cut back by 2 bases and J by 4 bases. In germline, CDR1 is KGHSH, CDR2 LQKENI. The CDR3 reads CASSPSGTSFTGELFF. CDR3 nucleotide sequence: TGTGCCAGCTCACCAAGCGGGACTAGCTTCACCGGGGAGCTGTTTTTT.

This chain's CDR3 is CASSAWTGQETQYF. The CDR3 bases are TGTGCCAGCAGCGCGTGGACAGGGCAAGAGACCCAGTACTTC. The V and J genes are TRBV2 and TRBJ2-5; 8 bases are shared with TRBD1. The germline CDR1 and CDR2 sequences are SNHLY and FYNNEI. The CDR3 sequence is 14 residues long. Trimming removed 6 bases from V and 2 bases from J; junction bases left unmatched: 5.

V is TRBV13 and J is TRBJ1-6; D not resolved. The CDR3 is made up of 19 amino acids. CDR1 and CDR2 (germline): PRHDT, FYEKMQ (reference sequence). The germline V and J ends were trimmed by 4 bases and 9 bases, with 28 bases remaining between them. CDR3 region: CASSSKLQTGSVRGSPLHF. CDR3 nucleotides: TGTGCCAGCAGCTCCAAACTCCAGACCGGGTCGGTCAGAGGTTCACCCCTCCACTTT.

This clone has only one observation. The chain uses TRBV6-2 or TRBV6-3 and TRBJ2-7; 10 positions match TRBD1. The length of the CDR3 is 16 residues. Germline V gene sequence: CDR1 MNHEY, CDR2 SVGEGT. The V segment lost 6 bases and the J segment 5 bases; nucleotides outside the gene matches: 13. CDR3 nucleotides: TGTGCCAGCAGCCCCTGGACAGGGGGGAGAACCCACGAGCAGTACTTC. Its protein is CASSPWTGGRTHEQYF.

The chain uses TRBV4-1 and TRBJ2-3; D is possibly TRBD2 (5 bases). With 1 base removed from V and 6 bases from J, the gap between germline ends came to 17 bases. The CDR3 consists of 16 residues. Germline V CDR1 and CDR2: MGHRA, YSYEKL. The CDR3 region has the DNA TGCGCCAGCAGCCAAGGTAGCTCGGGGAACGCGGATACGCAGTATTTT. Translated, it gives CASSQGSSGNADTQYF.

This chain joins TRBV15 and TRBJ2-1; D gene unclear. CDR1 and CDR2 (germline): LNHNV, YYDKDF (reference sequence). V lost 6 bases, J lost 8 bases, and 20 bases lay in between. The CDR3 runs to 15 residues. CDR3: CATRIRTFAEDEQFF. The CDR3 nucleotides read TGTGCCACCAGGATAAGAACCTTTGCAGAGGATGAGCAGTTCTTC.

The chain is built from TRBV5-5 and TRBJ2-5; D is ambiguous. Deletions cut 1 base from V and 0 bases from J, with 13 bases between. Germline V gene lookup returns CDR1 SGHKS and CDR2 YYEKEE (reference sequence). The CDR3 runs 16 residues. The CDR3, as DNA: TGTGCCAGCAGCTTGTTGCAGGAACTTTACCAAGAGACCCAGTACTTC. It specifies CASSLLQELYQETQYF. Variable domain in full (rest from reference TRBV5-5 and TRBJ2-5): DAGVTQSPTHLIKTRGQQVTLRCSPISGHKSVSWYQQVLGQGPQFIFQYYEKEERGRGNFPDRFSARQFPNYSSELNVNALLLGDSALYLCASSLLQELYQETQYFGPGTRLLVL.

The V gene is TRBV19, the J gene TRBJ2-1; no reliable D call. CDR1 is LNHDA and CDR2 is SQIVND in the germline V gene (reference sequence). This CDR3 contains 15 residues. V lost 3 bases, J lost 6 bases, and 15 bases lay in between. In DNA form, the CDR3 reads TGTGCCAGTAGTATGGTTTGGAACCCAGGCAATGAGCAGTTCTTC. Protein sequence: CASSMVWNPGNEQFF.

This clone turned up a few times. V and J are TRBV9 and TRBJ2-1; perhaps TRBD1 as D (6 bases). V dropped 4 bases and J dropped 0 bases, with 11 bases sitting between them. CDR1 and CDR2 (germline): SGDLS, YYNGEE. The CDR3 length is 15 residues. The CDR3: CASSYGQNSYNEQFF. The CDR3 DNA reads as TGTGCCAGCAGCTACGGACAGAACTCCTACAATGAGCAGTTCTTC.

The chain has TRBV10-3 and TRBJ1-6, with 8 positions matching TRBD1. The CDR3 extends over 17 amino acids. CDR1 is ENHRY, CDR2 SYGVKD, per germline. After removal of 2 bases from V and 5 bases from J, the junction contained 8 bases not matched to a gene. CDR3 sequence: CAISEGVVTGDNSPLHF. The CDR3 DNA sequence: TGTGCCATCAGTGAGGGGGTGGTGACAGGGGATAATTCACCCCTCCACTTT.

The rearrangement uses TRBV2 and TRBJ2-7, with D unresolved. Between the trimmed V and J ends, which lost 7 bases and 5 bases, there was a span of 9 bases. The CDR3 spans 11 residues. CDR1 and CDR2 (germline): SNHLY, FYNNEI. DNA of the CDR3: TGTGCCAGCACCGGTTTTCACGAGCAGTACTTC. This translates into CASTGFHEQYF.

This rearrangement joins TRBV3-1 (or the pseudogene TRBV3-2) to TRBJ2-2, with D perhaps TRBD2 (6 bases). CDR3 size: 14 residues. Germline CDR1 reads LGHDT; CDR2 reads YNNKEL (reference sequence). Trimming pared 6 bases from V and 5 bases from J, leaving 13 bases between. The CDR3 sequence is CASSLNSGTGELFF. The CDR3 DNA sequence: TGTGCCAGCAGTCTAAATAGCGGAACCGGGGAGCTGTTTTTT.

This chain uses TRBV7-2 with TRBJ2-7; possibly TRBD1 for D (6 bases). This CDR3 has 13 amino acids. The V and J ends lost 3 bases and 1 base respectively, with 7 bases between them. Germline CDR1 reads SGHTA; CDR2 reads FQGNSA. CDR3 in amino acids: CASSLDSSYEQYF. CDR3 DNA: TGTGCCAGCAGCTTGGACAGTTCCTACGAGCAGTACTTC.

In DNA form, the CDR3 reads TGTGCCAGCAGCCTCGGGACAGGGGTTTCCTACGAGCAGTACTTC. Translated, it gives CASSLGTGVSYEQYF. The chain employs TRBV5-6 and TRBJ2-7; 10 bases agree with TRBD1. V gave up 4 bases and J gave up 1 base; unmatched junction bases: 5. This CDR3 spans 15 amino acids. Germline CDR1 is SGHDT and CDR2 is YYEEEE.

V and J are TRBV3-1 (or the pseudogene TRBV3-2) and TRBJ1-4, with D perhaps matching TRBD1 (6 bases). The CDR3 covers 14 residues. Trimming stripped 3 bases from V and 9 bases from J, with 14 bases between. Germline V gene lookup returns CDR1 LGHDT and CDR2 YNNKEL (reference sequence). CDR3: CASSHEGVGKKLFF. Here the CDR3 DNA reads TGTGCCAGCAGCCATGAGGGGGTTGGGAAAAAACTGTTTTTT.

This clone was seen a few times. This rearrangement joins TRBV7-9 to TRBJ1-6; D unclear. The V end lost 4 bases, the J end lost 7 bases, and 20 bases lay between the germline ends. The CDR3 is 17 residues long. Germline CDR1 SEHNR, CDR2 FQNEAQ (reference sequence). DNA for the CDR3: TGTGCCAGCAGCTCCCTCGTCGGAGGCGGTGGGAATTCACCCCTCCACTTT. Its translation is CASSSLVGGGGNSPLHF.

V gene TRBV14 combines with J gene TRBJ2-7; D ambiguous. Germline CDR1 reads SGHDN; CDR2 reads FVKESK. V lost 3 bases, J lost 3 bases, and 9 bases lay in between. The CDR3 is made up of 13 amino acids. In DNA, the CDR3 is TGTGCCAGCAGCCATGTACAGAGCTACGAGCAGTACTTC. Its protein product is CASSHVQSYEQYF.

V is TRBV5-6 and J is TRBJ2-3; the match to TRBD2 covers 9 bases. This CDR3 has 16 amino acids. V was clipped by 0 bases and J by 1 base; unmatched bases: 3. Germline V gene sequence: CDR1 SGHDT, CDR2 YYEEEE. CDR3 bases: TGTGCCAGCAGCTTGGAGGAGCGGGGGGGCACAGATACGCAGTATTTT. Translated: CASSLEERGGTDTQYF.